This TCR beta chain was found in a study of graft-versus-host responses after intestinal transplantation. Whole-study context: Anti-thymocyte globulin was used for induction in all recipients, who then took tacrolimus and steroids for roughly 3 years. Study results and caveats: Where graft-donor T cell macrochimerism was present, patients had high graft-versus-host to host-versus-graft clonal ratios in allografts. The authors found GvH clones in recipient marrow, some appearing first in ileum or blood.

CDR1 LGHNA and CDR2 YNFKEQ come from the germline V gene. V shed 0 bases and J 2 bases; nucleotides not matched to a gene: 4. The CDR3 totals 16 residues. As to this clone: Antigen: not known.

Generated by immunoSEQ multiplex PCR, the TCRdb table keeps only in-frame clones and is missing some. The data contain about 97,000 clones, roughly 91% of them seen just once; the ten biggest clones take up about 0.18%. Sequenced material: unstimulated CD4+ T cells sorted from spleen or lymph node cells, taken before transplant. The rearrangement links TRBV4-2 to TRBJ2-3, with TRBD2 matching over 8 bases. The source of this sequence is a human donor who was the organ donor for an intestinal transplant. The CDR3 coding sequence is TGTGCCAGCAGCCAAGATCGGGGGGGGGACACAGATACGCAGTATTTT. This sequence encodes CASSQDRGGDTDTQYF.